The 12 T cell receptor beta chains listed next were all sequenced from one sample in a study of T cell responses to AZD1222 COVID-19 vaccine. Measured with immunoSEQ multiplex PCR; TCRdb has only the in-frame clones, and not every one. The data show more than 150,000 clones, with under 95% seen just once and 0.99% held by the top ten. The sequences come from peripheral blood, collected on day 0 of AZD1222 vaccination. Receptors originate from an adult in good health.

The rearrangement uses TRBV28 and TRBJ1-1; D remains ambiguous. The V and J ends lost 5 bases and 11 bases respectively, with 12 bases between them. The CDR3 consists of 11 residues. Germline CDR1 reads MDHEN; CDR2 reads SYDVKM. The CDR3 coding sequence is TGTGCCAGCAGTCTCCCTACGGAGGCTTTCTTT. This codes for CASSLPTEAFF.

The rearrangement joins TRBV4-3 to TRBJ2-2; 8 bases line up with TRBD2. CDR3 size: 18 residues. The junction had 13 bases not matched to a gene; V was cut back by 0 bases and J by 7 bases. Germline values: CDR1 LGHNA, CDR2 YSLEER. This chain's CDR3 is CASSQDGSRGGPVGELFF. CDR3 nucleotides: TGCGCCAGCAGCCAAGATGGAAGTCGGGGGGGGCCGGTCGGGGAGCTGTTTTTT.

DNA of the CDR3: TGTGCCAGCAGTTTAAAGGTTTTTTCTAAGGGGACAGGGGTCGTGCGGACTGAAGCTTTCTTT. The encoded protein is CASSLKVFSKGTGVVRTEAFF. This chain joins TRBV27 and TRBJ1-1; TRBD1 matches 10 bases. The germline V gene has CDR1 MNHEY and CDR2 SMNVEV (reference sequence). With 2 bases clipped from V and 5 bases from J, the junction kept 23 bases outside the gene matches. CDR3 length equals 21 residues.

The genes are TRBV18 and TRBJ1-1; D ambiguous. Germline V gene lookup returns CDR1 KGHSH and CDR2 LQKENI. V dropped 4 bases and J dropped 5 bases, with 11 bases sitting between them. The CDR3 length is 13 residues. The CDR3 sequence is CASSRQVGTEAFF. The CDR3 region has the DNA TGTGCCAGCTCACGCCAGGTGGGGACTGAAGCTTTCTTT.

This clone has just one count. The genes are TRBV5-1 and TRBJ2-7; 9 bases are a match to TRBD2. The CDR3 is made up of 14 amino acids. V dropped 4 bases and J dropped 0; count of bases not matched to a gene: 2. From germline, CDR1 is SGHRS and CDR2 YFSETQ. DNA for the CDR3: TGCGCCAGCAGCCATAGCGGGAGCTCCTACGAGCAGTACTTC. It translates to CASSHSGSSYEQYF.

This chain joins TRBV6-5 and TRBJ1-1; a possible D gene is TRBD1 (5 bases). V lost 3 bases and J 4 bases, leaving 15 bases between the germline ends. This CDR3 spans 15 amino acids. Germline V gene data show CDR1 as MNHEY and CDR2 as SVGAGI. The CDR3 region is CASSYGGSMGTEAFF. Written as DNA, the CDR3 is TGTGCCAGCAGTTATGGGGGGTCGATGGGCACTGAAGCTTTCTTT.

The chain combines TRBV18 with TRBJ1-1; no firm D call. V was trimmed by 2 bases and J by 7 bases, leaving 8 bases between them. This CDR3 contains 12 residues. CDR1 is KGHSH, CDR2 LQKENI, per germline. Here the CDR3 reads CASSPEGLEAFF. The CDR3, as DNA: TGTGCCAGCTCACCAGAGGGCCTTGAAGCTTTCTTT.

The chain uses TRBV9 and TRBJ1-1; a weak D match, TRBD1 (6 bases). The germline gives CDR1 SGDLS, CDR2 YYNGEE. CDR3 length equals 14 residues. Trimming stripped 0 bases from V and 1 base from J, with 7 bases between. The CDR3 protein is CASSVGRGNTEAFF. The CDR3 DNA follows: TGTGCCAGCAGCGTAGGCAGGGGGAACACTGAAGCTTTCTTT.

This clone was recorded once. The chain has TRBV13 and TRBJ2-7; the D gene is possibly TRBD1 (6 bases). The V end lost 0 bases, the J end lost 5 bases, and 14 bases lay between the germline ends. The germline V gene has CDR1 PRHDT and CDR2 FYEKMQ (reference sequence). The CDR3 consists of 15 residues. CDR3 sequence (DNA): TGTGCCAGCAGCTTAGGTGGAGAGGGGGTCCACGAGCAGTACTTC. This codes for CASSLGGEGVHEQYF.

The rearrangement links TRBV11-2 to TRBJ1-1; no clear D. The CDR3 has 15 amino acids. Trimming took 6 bases from V and 2 from J, leaving 16 bases between them. Germline CDR1 SGHAT, CDR2 FQNNGV. As DNA, the CDR3 is TGTGCCAGCAGGGAGCCATTTTCAGGAAACACTGAAGCTTTCTTT. This encodes CASREPFSGNTEAFF.

This chain connects TRBV7-9 to TRBJ1-1; the match to TRBD1 covers 10 bases. Germline V gives CDR1 SEHNR, CDR2 FQNEAQ (reference sequence). V was clipped by 2 bases and J by 1 base; unmatched bases: 7. This CDR3 has 17 residues. This CDR3 is CASSLWDRGFPNTEAFF. In DNA, the CDR3 is TGTGCCAGCAGCTTATGGGACAGGGGATTCCCGAACACTGAAGCTTTCTTT. Complete variable domain (other parts from reference TRBV7-9 and TRBJ1-1): DTGVSQNPRHKITKRGQNVTFRCDPISEHNRLYWYRQTLGQGPEFLTYFQNEAQLEKSRLLSDRFSAERPKGSFSTLEIQRTEQGDSAMYLCASSLWDRGFPNTEAFFGQGTRLTVV.

This clone has just one count. V gene TRBV27 combines with J gene TRBJ1-2; weak D call: TRBD1 (5 bases). Trimming took 3 bases from V and 8 from J, leaving 10 bases between them. Germline CDR1 MNHEY, CDR2 SMNVEV (reference sequence). This CDR3 is 12 amino acids long. The CDR3 protein is CASSLRGNGYTF. CDR3 nucleotides: TGTGCCAGCAGTTTGCGGGGGAACGGCTACACCTTC.